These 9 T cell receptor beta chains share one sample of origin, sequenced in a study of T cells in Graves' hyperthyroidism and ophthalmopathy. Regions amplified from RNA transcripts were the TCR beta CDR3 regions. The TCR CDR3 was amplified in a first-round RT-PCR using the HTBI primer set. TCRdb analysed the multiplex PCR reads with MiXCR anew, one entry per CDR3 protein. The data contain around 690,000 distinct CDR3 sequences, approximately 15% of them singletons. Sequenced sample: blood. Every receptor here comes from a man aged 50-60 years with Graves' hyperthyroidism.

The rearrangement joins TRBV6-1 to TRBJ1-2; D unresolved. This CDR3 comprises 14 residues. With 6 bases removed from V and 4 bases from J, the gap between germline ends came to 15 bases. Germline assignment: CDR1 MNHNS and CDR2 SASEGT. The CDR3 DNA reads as TGTGCCAGCAGACCTGAGGCGGGGAGCTATGGCTACACCTTC. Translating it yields CASRPEAGSYGYTF.

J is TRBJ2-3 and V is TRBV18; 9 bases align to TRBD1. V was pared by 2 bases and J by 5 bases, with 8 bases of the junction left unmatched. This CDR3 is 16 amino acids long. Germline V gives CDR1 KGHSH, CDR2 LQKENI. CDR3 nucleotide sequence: TGTGCCAGCTCACCAGTAGGACAGGGGCAGGGAGATACGCAGTATTTT. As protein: CASSPVGQGQGDTQYF. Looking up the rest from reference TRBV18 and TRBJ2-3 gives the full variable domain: NAGVMQNPRHLVRRRGQEARLRCSPMKGHSHVYWYRQLPEEGLKFMVYLQKENIIDESGMPKERFSAEFPKEGPSILRIQQVVRGDSAAYFCASSPVGQGQGDTQYFGPGTRLTVL.

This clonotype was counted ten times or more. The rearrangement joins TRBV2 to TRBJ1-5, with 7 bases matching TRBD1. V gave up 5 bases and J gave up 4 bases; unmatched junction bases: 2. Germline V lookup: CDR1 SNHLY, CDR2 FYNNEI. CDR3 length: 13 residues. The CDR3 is CASSPTGNQPQHF. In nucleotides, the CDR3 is TGTGCCAGCAGTCCGACAGGGAATCAGCCCCAGCATTTT.

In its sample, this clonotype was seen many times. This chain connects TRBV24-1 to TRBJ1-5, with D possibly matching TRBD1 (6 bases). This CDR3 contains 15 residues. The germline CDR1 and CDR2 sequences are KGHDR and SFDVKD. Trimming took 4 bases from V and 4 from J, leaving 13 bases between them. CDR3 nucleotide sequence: TGTGCCACCAGTGAGCCAGGGGACTTAAATCAGCCCCAGCATTTT. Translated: CATSEPGDLNQPQHF.

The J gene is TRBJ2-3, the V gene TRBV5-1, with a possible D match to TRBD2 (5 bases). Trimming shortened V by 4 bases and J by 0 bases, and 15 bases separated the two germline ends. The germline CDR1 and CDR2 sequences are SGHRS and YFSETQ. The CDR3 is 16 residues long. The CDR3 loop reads CASSPPTGTSTDTQYF. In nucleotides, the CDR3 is TGCGCCAGCAGCCCCCCGACGGGAACTAGCACAGATACGCAGTATTTT.

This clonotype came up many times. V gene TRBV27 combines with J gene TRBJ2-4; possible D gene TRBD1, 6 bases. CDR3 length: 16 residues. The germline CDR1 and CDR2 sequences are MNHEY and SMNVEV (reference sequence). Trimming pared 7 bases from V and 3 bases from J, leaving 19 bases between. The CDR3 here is CASKIQGLLGKNIQYF. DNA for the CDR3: TGTGCCAGCAAGATACAGGGCTTACTGGGCAAAAACATTCAGTACTTC.

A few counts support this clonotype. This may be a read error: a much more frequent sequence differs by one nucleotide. The CDR3 loop is CASSLIGRAYNKQFF. CDR3 in DNA: TGTGCCAGCAGTTTGATCGGGAGAGCCTACAATAAGCAGTTCTTC. This rearrangement joins TRBV28 to TRBJ2-1; tentatively, D is TRBD2 (6 bases). The length of the CDR3 is 15 residues. CDR1 and CDR2 from the germline V gene are MDHEN and SYDVKM.

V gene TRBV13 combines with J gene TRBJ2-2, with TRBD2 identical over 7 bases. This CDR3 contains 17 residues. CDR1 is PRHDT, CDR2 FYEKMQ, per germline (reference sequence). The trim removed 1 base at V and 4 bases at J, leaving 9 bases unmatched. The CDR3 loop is CASSLELVGGSTGELFF. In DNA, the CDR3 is TGTGCCAGCAGCTTAGAGCTGGTGGGAGGGAGCACCGGGGAGCTGTTTTTT.

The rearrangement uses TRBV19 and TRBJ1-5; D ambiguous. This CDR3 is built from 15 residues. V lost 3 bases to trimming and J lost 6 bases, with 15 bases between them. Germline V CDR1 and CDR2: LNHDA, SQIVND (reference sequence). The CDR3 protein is CASSIWAGEIQPQHF. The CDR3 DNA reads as TGTGCCAGTAGTATCTGGGCAGGCGAGATTCAGCCCCAGCATTTT.